Below, 22 T cell receptor beta chains from the same sample are listed, as sequenced in a study of T-cell reconstitution after alpha-beta-depleted transplantation in children. TCRbeta library construction was performed incorporating unique molecular identifiers. MiXCR, run by TCRdb on the PCR reads, gives a single entry per CDR3 protein. The sample has 450,000 to 600,000 distinct CDR3 sequences; roughly 33% are singletons. The material was PBMCs from the stem cell graft donor, obtained from the stem cell graft. These receptor sequences come from a human donor who donated a stem cell graft to a child with aplastic anemia.

V is TRBV12-3 or TRBV12-4 and J is TRBJ1-2; no clear D. The CDR3 length is 13 residues. V lost 3 bases to trimming and J lost 6 bases, with 11 bases between them. In DNA, the CDR3 is TGTGCCAGCAGTTTCGGCCTGCGGGATGGCTACACCTTC. It codes for CASSFGLRDGYTF.

The V and J genes are TRBV11-2 and TRBJ1-4, with D possibly matching TRBD1 (5 bases). This CDR3 comprises 14 residues. Trimming stripped 5 bases from V and 7 bases from J, with 14 bases between. Germline V gene data show CDR1 as SGHAT and CDR2 as FQNNGV. CDR3 coding DNA: TGTGCCAGCAGCAACCCGGGACTGGGTGAAAAACTGTTTTTT. This gives the protein CASSNPGLGEKLFF.

A few counts support this clonotype. The rearrangement links TRBV25-1 to TRBJ2-3; 15 nucleotides line up with TRBD2. In germline, CDR1 is MGHDK, CDR2 SYGVNS. The CDR3 covers 16 residues. V shed 3 bases, J shed 5 bases, and the junction held 3 bases outside the gene matches. CDR3 bases: TGTGCCAGCAGTGAGGGACTAGCGGGAGGAGGAGATACGCAGTATTTT. Protein sequence: CASSEGLAGGGDTQYF.

This clonotype was found a few times. The rearrangement joins TRBV7-2 to TRBJ2-1; the match to TRBD1 covers 8 bases. The CDR3 length is 15 residues. V lost 3 bases and J lost 7; bases outside the gene matches: 8. The germline gives CDR1 SGHTA, CDR2 FQGNSA. The CDR3 here is CASSFGSRGRNEQFF. The CDR3 DNA is TGTGCCAGCAGCTTTGGGAGCAGGGGGCGTAATGAGCAGTTCTTC.

This clonotype occurred a few times. The rearrangement uses TRBV7-9 and TRBJ2-2; 14 positions match TRBD2. The V segment lost 5 bases and the J segment 6 bases; nucleotides outside the gene matches: 8. CDR3 length equals 17 residues. Germline CDR1 and CDR2: SEHNR and FQNEAQ (reference sequence). Here the CDR3 DNA reads TGTGCCAGCAGCGCCCGACTAGCGGGAGGGCCCTCCGGGGAGCTGTTTTTT. This codes for CASSARLAGGPSGELFF. Drawing the rest from reference TRBV7-9 and TRBJ2-2, the complete variable domain is DTGVSQNPRHKITKRGQNVTFRCDPISEHNRLYWYRQTLGQGPEFLTYFQNEAQLEKSRLLSDRFSAERPKGSFSTLEIQRTEQGDSAMYLCASSARLAGGPSGELFFGEGSRLTVL.

The chain uses TRBV24-1 and TRBJ2-3; 9 positions match TRBD1. V gave up 9 bases and J gave up 5 bases; unmatched junction bases: 11. CDR3 size: 15 residues. Germline-derived CDR1 and CDR2 are KGHDR and SFDVKD. CDR3 amino acids: CATATGGEGLDTQYF. The DNA for the CDR3 is TGTGCCACCGCGACAGGGGGAGAAGGGTTAGATACGCAGTATTTT.

The chain uses TRBV12-5 and TRBJ1-5; D uncertain. Trimming removed 1 base at V and 0 bases at J, with 10 bases between. CDR1 is LGHNT, CDR2 FRNRAP, per germline. CDR3 size: 16 residues. The CDR3 sequence: CASGLEGALSNQPQHF. In DNA form, the CDR3 reads TGTGCTAGTGGTTTGGAAGGAGCACTTAGCAATCAGCCCCAGCATTTT.

The rearrangement uses TRBV5-1 and TRBJ1-2; 9 bases map to TRBD1. From germline, CDR1 is SGHRS and CDR2 YFSETQ. V lost 5 bases and J lost 6; bases outside the gene matches: 8. This CDR3 comprises 14 residues. The CDR3 DNA reads as TGCGCCAGCAGACTACCGGGACAGGGAGATGGCTACACCTTC. The encoded protein is CASRLPGQGDGYTF. The whole variable domain, remainder taken from reference TRBV5-1 and TRBJ1-2, is KAGVTQTPRYLIKTRGQQVTLSCSPISGHRSVSWYQQTPGQGLQFLFEYFSETQRNKGNFPGRFSGRQFSNSRSEMNVSTLELGDSALYLCASRLPGQGDGYTFGSGTRLTVV.

The J gene is TRBJ1-1, the V gene TRBV5-5; D unresolved. The CDR3 extends over 15 amino acids. The germline V gene has CDR1 SGHKS and CDR2 YYEKEE (reference sequence). Trimming left V 2 bases short and J 1 base short, with 12 bases between. The CDR3: CASSLQHRQNTEAFF. CDR3 in DNA: TGTGCCAGCAGCTTACAACACAGACAGAACACTGAAGCTTTCTTT.

The V and J genes are TRBV5-1 and TRBJ2-7; no clear D gene. CDR3 length: 16 residues. CDR1 and CDR2 from the germline V gene are SGHRS and YFSETQ. Trimming took off 0 bases at V and 3 bases at J, with 16 bases between the two ends. In DNA form, the CDR3 reads TGCGCCAGCAGCTTGGACCCTTCTACGGCAGTCTACGAGCAGTACTTC. This translates into CASSLDPSTAVYEQYF.

The gene calls are TRBV19 and TRBJ1-1, with unresolved D. This CDR3 contains 12 residues. Germline V gene lookup returns CDR1 LNHDA and CDR2 SQIVND (reference sequence). V was pared by 5 bases and J by 4 bases, with 8 bases between. CDR3 amino acids: CASSGRTTEAFF. The DNA of the CDR3 is TGTGCCAGTAGTGGGAGGACCACTGAAGCTTTCTTT.

This clonotype was observed a few times. The V call is TRBV29-1, the J call TRBJ1-2; 7 nucleotides agree with TRBD1. J was trimmed by 6 bases and V by 1 base; bases with no gene match: 2. The CDR3 has 12 amino acids. CDR1 is SQVTM and CDR2 is ANQGSEA in the germline V gene. The CDR3 protein is CSVEGQGDGYTF. The DNA of the CDR3 is TGCAGCGTTGAAGGACAGGGTGATGGCTACACCTTC.

V gene TRBV4-2 combines with J gene TRBJ1-1, with 9 positions matching TRBD1. The CDR3 spans 18 residues. After removal of 0 bases from V and 2 bases from J, the junction contained 10 bases not matched to a gene. Per germline, CDR1 LGHNA and CDR2 YNFKEQ. CDR3 amino acids: CASSQDSNRGRGNTEAFF. CDR3 nucleotide sequence: TGTGCCAGCAGCCAAGATTCTAACAGGGGGCGCGGTAACACTGAAGCTTTCTTT.

V gene TRBV29-1 combines with J gene TRBJ2-3, with 7 positions matching TRBD2. The CDR3 covers 14 residues. V lost 7 bases to trimming and J lost 2 bases; unmatched junction nucleotides: 9. CDR1 and CDR2 (germline): SQVTM, ANQGSEA. The CDR3 spells CSAQAGLSTDTQYF. The DNA for the CDR3 is TGCAGCGCCCAAGCGGGACTCTCCACAGATACGCAGTATTTT.

J is TRBJ2-3 and V is TRBV9; TRBD2 agrees at 7 bases. The junction had 8 bases not matched to a gene; V was cut back by 0 bases and J by 4 bases. From germline, CDR1 is SGDLS and CDR2 YYNGEE. This CDR3 contains 16 residues. CDR3 DNA sequence: TGTGCCAGCAGCGTAGTTGAGGGAGGGCTTGCAGATACGCAGTATTTT. It is translated as CASSVVEGGLADTQYF.

There are a few counts of this clonotype. This chain connects TRBV20-1 to TRBJ2-1, with TRBD2 matching 7 bases. The CDR3 is made up of 15 amino acids. CDR1 is DFQATT and CDR2 is SNEGSKA in the germline V gene (reference sequence). The V gene end was trimmed by 0 bases and the J gene end by 0 bases; junction bases not matched to a gene: 2. The CDR3 DNA is TGCAGTGCTAGAGAAGGGACTATCTCCTACAATGAGCAGTTCTTC. As protein: CSAREGTISYNEQFF.

The chain recombines TRBV5-5 with TRBJ2-1; D ambiguous. Germline CDR1 SGHKS, CDR2 YYEKEE (reference sequence). Between the trimmed V and J ends, which lost 4 bases and 7 bases, there was a span of 12 bases. The CDR3 contains 13 residues. Here the CDR3 reads CASSLPRANEQFF. The CDR3 nucleotides read TGTGCCAGCAGCCTCCCAAGGGCTAATGAGCAGTTCTTC.

The chain has TRBV7-9 and TRBJ2-7; TRBD1 aligns across 8 bases. Germline values: CDR1 SEHNR, CDR2 FQNEAQ (reference sequence). V gave up 4 bases and J gave up 4 bases; unmatched junction bases: 9. The CDR3 consists of 15 residues. For the CDR3, the DNA is TGTGCCAGCAGCTATGGACAGGGTTACGATTACGAGCAGTACTTC. It is translated as CASSYGQGYDYEQYF.

This rearrangement joins TRBV7-2 to TRBJ1-2; TRBD1 matches at 9 bases. The CDR3 contains 14 residues. CDR1 and CDR2 from the germline V gene are SGHTA and FQGNSA. Germline trimming cut 5 bases from V and 4 bases from J; bases unmatched to any gene: 5. The CDR3 sequence: CASSRDRDGYGYTF. DNA for the CDR3: TGTGCCAGCAGCAGGGACAGGGACGGCTATGGCTACACCTTC.

The J gene is TRBJ1-5, the V gene TRBV7-9, with 9 bases lining up with TRBD1. Germline lookup yields CDR1 SEHNR and CDR2 FQNEAQ (reference sequence). J was trimmed by 6 bases and V by 4 bases; bases with no gene match: 4. The CDR3 is 14 residues long. DNA of the CDR3: TGTGCCAGCAGCTCCGACAGGGGGAGTCAGCCCCAGCATTTT. Residues: CASSSDRGSQPQHF. The full variable domain, with the rest looked up from reference TRBV7-9 and TRBJ1-5, is DTGVSQNPRHKITKRGQNVTFRCDPISEHNRLYWYRQTLGQGPEFLTYFQNEAQLEKSRLLSDRFSAERPKGSFSTLEIQRTEQGDSAMYLCASSSDRGSQPQHFGDGTRLSIL.

The chain carries TRBV9 and TRBJ2-3; D remains unclear. The CDR3 totals 15 residues. Looked up from germline, CDR1 is SGDLS and CDR2 is YYNGEE. The germline V and J ends were trimmed by 3 bases and 1 base, with 12 bases remaining between them. CDR3 residues: CASSGAGFGTDTQYF. CDR3 nucleotide sequence: TGTGCCAGCAGCGGGGCAGGCTTTGGCACAGATACGCAGTATTTT.

This clonotype has just a few counts. This chain uses TRBV25-1 with TRBJ1-2; 7 nucleotides line up with TRBD1. V was pared by 6 bases and J by 2 bases, with 6 bases of the junction left unmatched. The CDR3 consists of 14 residues. CDR1 is MGHDK and CDR2 is SYGVNS in the germline V gene. CDR3 DNA sequence: TGTGCCAGCAGGCCGGGACAGTCGAACTATGGCTACACCTTC. Residues: CASRPGQSNYGYTF.